The source of this T cell receptor (beta chain) is a study of radiotherapy plus CTLA-4 blockade in lung cancer. The overall study: Objective responses were seen in under 20% of patients, disease control in roughly 30%.

Produced via immunoSEQ multiplex PCR; TCRdb's table is partial and in-frame only. The data contain 58,000 or so clones, roughly four fifths of them seen just once; the ten biggest clones take up approximately 15%. In germline, CDR1 is SGHRS, CDR2 YFSETQ. The V gene end was trimmed by 7 bases and the J gene end by 0 bases; junction bases not matched to a gene: 14. CDR3 size: 20 residues. Findings and limits, study-wide: Following radiotherapy plus ipilimumab, tumor-derived TCR clones expanded in the blood.

A note on this clone: The antigen is not known.

The study gave focal radiation plus ipilimumab CTLA-4 blockade to patients with chemo-refractory metastatic non-small-cell lung cancer. The sequence derives from a human donor with non-small cell lung cancer who had a complete response to radiotherapy plus ipilimumab. Sample: peripheral blood, taken from a patient treated with radiotherapy plus ipilimumab. V gene TRBV5-1 combines with J gene TRBJ2-2; 14 positions agree with TRBD2. The CDR3 DNA follows: TGCGCCAGCCACCTAAACGGACTAGCGGGAGGCCGCGCGAACACCGGGGAGCTGTTTTTT. It encodes CASHLNGLAGGRANTGELFF.